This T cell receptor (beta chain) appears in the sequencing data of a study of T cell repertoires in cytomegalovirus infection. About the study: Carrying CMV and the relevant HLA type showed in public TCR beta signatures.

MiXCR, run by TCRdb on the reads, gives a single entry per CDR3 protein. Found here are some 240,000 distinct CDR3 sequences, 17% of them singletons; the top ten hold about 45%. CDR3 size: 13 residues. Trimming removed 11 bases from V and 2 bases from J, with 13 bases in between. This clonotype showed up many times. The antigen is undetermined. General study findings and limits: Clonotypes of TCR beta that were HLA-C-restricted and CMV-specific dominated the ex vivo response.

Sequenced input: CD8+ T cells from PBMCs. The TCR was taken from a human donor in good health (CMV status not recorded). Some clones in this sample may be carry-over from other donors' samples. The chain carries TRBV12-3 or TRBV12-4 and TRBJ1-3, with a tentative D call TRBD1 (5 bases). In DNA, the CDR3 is TGTGCCGTCAACCAAGGGGCTGGAAACACCATATATTTT. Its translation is CAVNQGAGNTIYF.